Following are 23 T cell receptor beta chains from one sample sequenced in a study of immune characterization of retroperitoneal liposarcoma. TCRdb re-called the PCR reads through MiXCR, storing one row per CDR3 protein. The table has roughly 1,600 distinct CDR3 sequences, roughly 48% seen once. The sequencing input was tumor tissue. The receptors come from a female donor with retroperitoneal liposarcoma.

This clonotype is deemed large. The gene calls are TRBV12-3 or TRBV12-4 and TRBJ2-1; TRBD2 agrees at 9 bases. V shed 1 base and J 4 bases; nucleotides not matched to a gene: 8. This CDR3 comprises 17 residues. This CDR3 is CASSLVVSGGAYNEQFF. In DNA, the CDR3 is TGTGCCAGCAGTTTAGTAGTTAGCGGGGGTGCGTACAATGAGCAGTTCTTC.

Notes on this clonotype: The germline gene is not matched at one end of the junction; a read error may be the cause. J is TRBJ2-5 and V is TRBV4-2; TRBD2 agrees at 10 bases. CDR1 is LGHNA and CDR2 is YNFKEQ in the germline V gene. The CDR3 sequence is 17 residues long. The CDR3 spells CASSQEASGRLGETQYF. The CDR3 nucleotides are TGCGCCAGCAGCCAAGAAGCTAGCGGGAGATTGGGAGAGACCCAGTACTTC.

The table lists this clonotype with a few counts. The DNA for the CDR3 is TGTGCCAGCAGGCTCGGGGGGGGGGCCAACGTCCTGACTTTC. This sequence encodes CASRLGGGANVLTF. The chain has TRBV6-1 and TRBJ2-6; 7 bases fit TRBD2. The CDR3 length is 14 residues. The J segment lost 4 bases and the V segment lost 6 bases, leaving 3 bases of the junction unmatched. Germline values: CDR1 MNHNS, CDR2 SASEGT.

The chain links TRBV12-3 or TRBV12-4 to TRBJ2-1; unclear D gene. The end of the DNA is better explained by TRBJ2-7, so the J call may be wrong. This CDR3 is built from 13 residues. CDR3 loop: CASSPQISYEQYF. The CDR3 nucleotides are TGTGCCAGCAGCCCCCAGATTTCCTACGAGCAGTACTTC.

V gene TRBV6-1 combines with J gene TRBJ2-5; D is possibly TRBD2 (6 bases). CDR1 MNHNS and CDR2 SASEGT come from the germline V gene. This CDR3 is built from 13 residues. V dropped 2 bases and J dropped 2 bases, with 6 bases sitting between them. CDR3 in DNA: TGTGCCAGCAGTGAACGGGAGCAAGAGACCCAGTACTTC. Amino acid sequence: CASSEREQETQYF.

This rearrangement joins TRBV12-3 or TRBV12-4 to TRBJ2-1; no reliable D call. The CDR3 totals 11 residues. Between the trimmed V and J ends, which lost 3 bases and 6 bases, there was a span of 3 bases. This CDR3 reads CASSFLNEQFF. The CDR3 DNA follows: TGTGCCAGCAGTTTTCTCAATGAGCAGTTCTTC.

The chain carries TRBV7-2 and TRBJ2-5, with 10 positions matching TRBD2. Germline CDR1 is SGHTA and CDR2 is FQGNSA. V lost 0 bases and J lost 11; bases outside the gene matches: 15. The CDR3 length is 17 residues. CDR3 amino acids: CASSLAPTSGKGNEQYF. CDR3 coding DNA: TGTGCCAGCAGCTTAGCCCCAACTAGCGGGAAAGGGAATGAGCAGTACTTC.

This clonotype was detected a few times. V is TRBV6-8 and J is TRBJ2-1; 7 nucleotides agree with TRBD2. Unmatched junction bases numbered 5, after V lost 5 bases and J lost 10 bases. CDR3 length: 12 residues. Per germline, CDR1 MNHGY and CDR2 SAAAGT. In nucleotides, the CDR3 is TGTGCCAGCAGTAGTAGCGGGTACGAGCAGTTCTTC. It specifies CASSSSGYEQFF.

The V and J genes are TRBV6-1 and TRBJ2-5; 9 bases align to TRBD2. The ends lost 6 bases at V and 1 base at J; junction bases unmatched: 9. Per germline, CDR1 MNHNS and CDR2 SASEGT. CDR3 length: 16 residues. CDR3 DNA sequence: TGTGCCAGCAGACAAATAGCGGGAGAGATCCAAGAGACCCAGTACTTC. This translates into CASRQIAGEIQETQYF.

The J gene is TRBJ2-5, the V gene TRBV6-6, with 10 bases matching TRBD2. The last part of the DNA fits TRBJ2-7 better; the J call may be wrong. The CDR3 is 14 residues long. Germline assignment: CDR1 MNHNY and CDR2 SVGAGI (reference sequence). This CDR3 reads CASSSGRVSYEQYF. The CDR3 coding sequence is TGTGCCAGCAGTAGCGGGAGGGTGTCCTACGAGCAGTACTTC.

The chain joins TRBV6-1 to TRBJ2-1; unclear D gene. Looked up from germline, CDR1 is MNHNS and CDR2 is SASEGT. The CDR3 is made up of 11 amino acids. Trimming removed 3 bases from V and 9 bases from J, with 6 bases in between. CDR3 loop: CASSDKSEQFF. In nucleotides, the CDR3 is TGTGCCAGCAGTGACAAGAGTGAGCAGTTCTTC.

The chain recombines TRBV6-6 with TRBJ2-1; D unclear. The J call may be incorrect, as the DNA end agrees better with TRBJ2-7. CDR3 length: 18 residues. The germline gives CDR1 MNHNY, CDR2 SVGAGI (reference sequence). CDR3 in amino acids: CASSYYADLPGSYNEQYF. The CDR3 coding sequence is TGTGCCAGCAGTTACTACGCTGACCTCCCCGGGTCCTACAATGAGCAGTACTTC.

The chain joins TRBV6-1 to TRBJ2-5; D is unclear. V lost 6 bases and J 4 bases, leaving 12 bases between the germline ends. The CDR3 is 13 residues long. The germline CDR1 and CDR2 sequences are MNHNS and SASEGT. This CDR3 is CASSWGIRETQYF. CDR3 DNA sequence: TGTGCCAGCAGCTGGGGTATCCGAGAGACCCAGTACTTC.

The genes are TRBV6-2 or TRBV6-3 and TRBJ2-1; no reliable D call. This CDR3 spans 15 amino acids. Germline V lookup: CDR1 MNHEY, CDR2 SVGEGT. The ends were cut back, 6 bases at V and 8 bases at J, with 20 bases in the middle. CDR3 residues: CASSSGQIRSDEQFF. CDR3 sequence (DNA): TGTGCCAGCAGCTCGGGCCAAATAAGGTCAGATGAGCAGTTCTTC.

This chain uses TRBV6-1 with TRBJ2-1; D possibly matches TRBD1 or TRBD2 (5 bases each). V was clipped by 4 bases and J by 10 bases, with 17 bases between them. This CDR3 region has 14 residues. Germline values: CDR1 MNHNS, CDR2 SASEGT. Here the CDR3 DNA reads TGTGCCAGCAGTGTAGGGGAGTTCTCCTACGAGCAGTTCTTC. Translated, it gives CASSVGEFSYEQFF.

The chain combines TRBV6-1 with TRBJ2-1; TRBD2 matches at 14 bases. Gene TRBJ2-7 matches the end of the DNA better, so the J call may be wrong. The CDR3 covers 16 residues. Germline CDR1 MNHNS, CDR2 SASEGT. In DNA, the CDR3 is TGTGCCAGCATAAAGACTAGCGGGGGGGACAATTACGAGCAGTACTTC. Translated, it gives CASIKTSGGDNYEQYF.

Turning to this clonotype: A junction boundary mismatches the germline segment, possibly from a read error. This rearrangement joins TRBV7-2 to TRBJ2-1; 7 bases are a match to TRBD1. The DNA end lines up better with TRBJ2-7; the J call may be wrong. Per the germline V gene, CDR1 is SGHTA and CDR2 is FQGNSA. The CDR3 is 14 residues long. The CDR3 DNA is TGTGCCAGCAGCAGTAGACAGGGCTCCCACGAGCAGTACTTC. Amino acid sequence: CASSSRQGSHEQYF.

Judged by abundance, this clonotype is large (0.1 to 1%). CDR3 bases: TGTGCCAGCAGCTTAGCCCATCGACCCGAGAGGAATGAGCAGTTCTTC. Its translation is CASSLAHRPERNEQFF. The J gene is TRBJ2-1, the V gene TRBV7-6; the D is unclear. Per the germline V gene, CDR1 is SGHVS and CDR2 is FNYEAQ. Trimming pared 0 bases from V and 7 bases from J, leaving 16 bases between. The CDR3 has 16 residues. Combining the CDR3 with reference TRBV7-6 and TRBJ2-1 gives the whole variable domain GAGVSQSPRYKVTKRGQDVALRCDPISGHVSLYWYRQALGQGPEFLTYFNYEAQQDKSGLPNDRFSAERPEGSISTLTIQRTEQRDSAMYRCASSLAHRPERNEQFFGPGTRLTVL.

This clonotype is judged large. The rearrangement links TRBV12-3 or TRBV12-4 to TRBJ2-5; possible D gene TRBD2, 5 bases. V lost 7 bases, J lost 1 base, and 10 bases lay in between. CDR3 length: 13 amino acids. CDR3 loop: CASKVGAQETQYF. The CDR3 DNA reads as TGTGCCAGCAAAGTGGGAGCCCAAGAGACCCAGTACTTC.

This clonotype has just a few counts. The CDR3 loop is CASSLDFLGGNEQFF. DNA for the CDR3: TGTGCCAGCAGCTTAGATTTTCTCGGGGGCAATGAGCAGTTCTTC. The chain carries TRBV11-3 and TRBJ2-1; tentatively, D is TRBD2 (6 bases). The CDR3 contains 15 residues. Trimming shortened V by 0 bases and J by 6 bases, and 12 bases separated the two germline ends. Germline V lookup: CDR1 SGHNT, CDR2 YENEEA.

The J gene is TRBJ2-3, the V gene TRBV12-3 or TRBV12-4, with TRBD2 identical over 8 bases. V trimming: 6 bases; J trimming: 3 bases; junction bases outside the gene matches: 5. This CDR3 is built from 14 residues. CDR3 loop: CASRDGTSTDTQYF. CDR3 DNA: TGTGCCAGCAGAGACGGGACTAGTACAGATACGCAGTATTTT.

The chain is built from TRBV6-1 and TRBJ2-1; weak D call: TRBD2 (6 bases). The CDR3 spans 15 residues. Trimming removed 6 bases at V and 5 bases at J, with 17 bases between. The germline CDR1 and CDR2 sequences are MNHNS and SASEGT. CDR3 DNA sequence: TGTGCCAGCAGCGTCGCGGGCGGGGACCACAATGAGCAGTTCTTC. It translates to CASSVAGGDHNEQFF.

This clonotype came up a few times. CDR3 sequence (DNA): TGTGCCAGCAGCTTAGGCCTCGAAACAGCGAAAGAGACCCAGTACTTC. Its translation: CASSLGLETAKETQYF. The V gene is TRBV7-2, the J gene TRBJ2-4; D is ambiguous. The end of the DNA aligns better with TRBJ2-5, so the J call may be wrong. The germline V gene encodes CDR1 SGHTA and CDR2 FQGNSA. The CDR3 sequence is 16 residues long.